These 4 T cell receptor beta chains were sequenced from one sample in a study of T cell changes during pregnancy in multiple sclerosis. Sequenced by immunoSEQ multiplex PCR; TCRdb stores in-frame clones only, minus some. The profile shows approximately 70,000 clones, about 90% of them singletons. The sample consisted of peripheral blood, taken in the second trimester of pregnancy. The receptors derive from a female donor in good health, enrolled as a control in a pregnancy study.

This clone was observed once. The chain joins TRBV13 to TRBJ1-4; D gene uncertain. Germline V gene data show CDR1 as PRHDT and CDR2 as FYEKMQ (reference sequence). V was shortened by 4 bases and J by 8 bases, with 14 bases between the two germline ends. The CDR3 contains 14 residues. The chain's CDR3 is CASSSEAKLEKLFF. DNA for the CDR3: TGTGCCAGCAGCTCCGAAGCGAAGTTAGAAAAACTGTTTTTT.

The CDR3: CASSWTVAGGPQETQYF. The CDR3, as DNA: TGCGCCAGCAGCTGGACCGTAGCGGGAGGGCCCCAAGAGACCCAGTACTTC. The chain recombines TRBV5-1 with TRBJ2-5; 11 bases match TRBD2. CDR1 is SGHRS and CDR2 is YFSETQ in the germline V gene. CDR3 length equals 17 residues. V lost 3 bases to trimming and J lost 1 base; unmatched junction nucleotides: 8. Full variable domain (remainder filled in from reference TRBV5-1 and TRBJ2-5): KAGVTQTPRYLIKTRGQQVTLSCSPISGHRSVSWYQQTPGQGLQFLFEYFSETQRNKGNFPGRFSGRQFSNSRSEMNVSTLELGDSALYLCASSWTVAGGPQETQYFGPGTRLLVL.

V usage is TRBV9 and J usage is TRBJ1-5; tentatively, D is TRBD1 (6 bases). Germline CDR1 SGDLS, CDR2 YYNGEE. Trimming took off 3 bases at V and 1 base at J, with 11 bases between the two ends. This CDR3 comprises 15 residues. CDR3 coding DNA: TGTGCCAGCAGCGCCTCGGGACAAAGCAATCAGCCCCAGCATTTT. Its translation is CASSASGQSNQPQHF.

The chain has TRBV15 and TRBJ1-5; TRBD1 aligns across 7 bases. Germline V gives CDR1 LNHNV, CDR2 YYDKDF (reference sequence). This CDR3 has 17 residues. With 0 bases clipped from V and 0 bases from J, the junction kept 5 bases outside the gene matches. In nucleotides, the CDR3 is TGTGCCACCAGCAGAGAGGAGGACAGGTATAGCAATCAGCCCCAGCATTTT. Translated: CATSREEDRYSNQPQHF.